A single sample gave rise to the 29 T cell receptor beta chains below, sequenced in a study of T cell repertoires in cytomegalovirus infection. TCRdb reprocessed the reads via MiXCR and lists one record per CDR3 protein. This sample yields approximately 180,000 distinct CDR3 sequences, of which approximately 9.7% are seen a single time; roughly 4.8% belongs to the top ten. The sequenced material came from PBMCs. The receptors derive from a human donor in good health (CMV status not recorded). Some clones in this sample may be carry-over from other donors' samples.

The table lists this clonotype with many counts. The CDR3 DNA reads TGTGCCAGCAGTTTATATGCCGCGACAGGGAGTGTACGCTCTGGAAACACCATATATTTT. This translates into CASSLYAATGSVRSGNTIYF. The rearrangement joins TRBV28 to TRBJ1-3; the match to TRBD1 covers 7 bases. V lost 1 base and J lost 0; bases outside the gene matches: 15. The CDR3 is 20 residues long. The germline V gene has CDR1 MDHEN and CDR2 SYDVKM.

This rearrangement joins TRBV5-1 to TRBJ2-5, with D uncertain. Germline values: CDR1 SGHRS, CDR2 YFSETQ. V gave up 0 bases and J gave up 2 bases, with 11 bases separating them. This CDR3 spans 15 amino acids. DNA of the CDR3: TGCGCCAGCAGCTTGGCGGACGGAACTCAAGAGACCCAGTACTTC. Amino acids: CASSLADGTQETQYF.

This clonotype was seen at least ten times. A much larger clone sits a single nucleotide away, making a read error possible. The chain joins TRBV28 to TRBJ2-2, with a possible D match to TRBD2 (6 bases). The germline gives CDR1 MDHEN, CDR2 SYDVKM. The CDR3 runs 15 residues. The V end lost 6 bases, the J end lost 0 bases, and 11 bases lay between the germline ends. This CDR3 reads CASSRSGPNTGELFF. CDR3 in DNA: TGTGCCAGCAGCCGAAGCGGGCCGAACACCGGGGAGCTGTTTTTT.

This clonotype appeared many times. The genes are TRBV5-1 and TRBJ2-1, with D possibly called TRBD1 or TRBD2 (5 bases each). CDR1 and CDR2 (germline): SGHRS, YFSETQ. This CDR3 is built from 14 residues. The V end lost 5 bases, the J end lost 3 bases, and 12 bases lay between the germline ends. CDR3 region: CASRDTGRYNEQFF. The CDR3 DNA reads TGCGCCAGCAGAGATACGGGACGCTACAATGAGCAGTTCTTC. Together with reference TRBV5-1 and TRBJ2-1, the CDR3 gives the full variable domain: KAGVTQTPRYLIKTRGQQVTLSCSPISGHRSVSWYQQTPGQGLQFLFEYFSETQRNKGNFPGRFSGRQFSNSRSEMNVSTLELGDSALYLCASRDTGRYNEQFFGPGTRLTVL.

This clonotype was counted a few times. The gene calls are TRBV7-3 and TRBJ2-4; D gene uncertain. There are 13 residues in the CDR3. Germline V lookup: CDR1 SGHTA, CDR2 FQGTGA. Deletions cut 2 bases from V and 8 bases from J, with 10 bases between. Here the CDR3 DNA reads TGTGCCAGCAGCTTACGGGTAAAGGACATTCAGTACTTC. As protein: CASSLRVKDIQYF.

This clonotype was seen repeatedly, ten times or more. The chain carries TRBV28 and TRBJ2-3; TRBD2 agrees at 13 bases. This CDR3 is 16 amino acids long. Germline V gene sequence: CDR1 MDHEN, CDR2 SYDVKM. J gave up 6 bases and V 6 bases, and 9 bases lay outside the gene matches. CDR3: CASSLLAGGQADTQYF. CDR3 nucleotide sequence: TGTGCCAGCAGCTTACTAGCGGGGGGGCAGGCGGATACGCAGTATTTT.

This clonotype was recorded a few times. The chain combines TRBV19 with TRBJ2-7; 7 bases fit TRBD1. Germline CDR1 LNHDA, CDR2 SQIVND (reference sequence). The V segment lost 3 bases and the J segment 0 bases; nucleotides outside the gene matches: 2. This CDR3 is built from 14 residues. CDR3 region: CASSIRTGSYEQYF. CDR3 nucleotide sequence: TGTGCCAGTAGTATTCGGACAGGCTCCTACGAGCAGTACTTC.

The genes are TRBV11-2 and TRBJ2-1, with D hard to call. Per the germline V gene, CDR1 is SGHAT and CDR2 is FQNNGV. V gave up 0 bases and J gave up 1 base, with 7 bases separating them. This CDR3 has 15 amino acids. CDR3 sequence reads: CASSLEVASYNEQFF. The DNA of the CDR3 is TGTGCCAGCAGCTTAGAAGTGGCATCCTACAATGAGCAGTTCTTC.

Concerning this clonotype itself: This may come from a read error, since a much larger clone is one base off. V and J are TRBV20-1 and TRBJ2-5, with D hard to call. This CDR3 comprises 13 residues. Germline CDR1 DFQATT, CDR2 SNEGSKA (reference sequence). The CDR3 region is CSARLGPQETQHF. The CDR3 region has the DNA TGCAGTGCTAGGCTTGGCCCCCAAGAGACCCAGCACTTC.

This clonotype was detected ten times or more. The CDR3 sequence: CASSYPRETQYF. The CDR3 nucleotides are TGTGCCAGCAGTTACCCTCGAGAGACCCAGTACTTC. The V gene is TRBV6-6, the J gene TRBJ2-5; D call uncertain. This CDR3 has 12 residues. Per germline, CDR1 MNHNY and CDR2 SVGAGI (reference sequence). The V gene lost 2 bases and the J gene lost 4 bases, with 5 bases spanning the gap.

This clonotype was seen ten or more times. The chain recombines TRBV28 with TRBJ2-7; TRBD1 matches at 12 bases. V lost 6 bases to trimming and J lost 4 bases; unmatched junction nucleotides: 4. The CDR3 is 14 amino acids. Germline CDR1 MDHEN, CDR2 SYDVKM. This chain's CDR3 is CASRTGQGAYEQYF. In DNA, the CDR3 is TGTGCCAGCAGGACGGGACAGGGGGCTTACGAGCAGTACTTC.

The sample holds many counts of this clonotype. The chain couples TRBV2 to TRBJ2-7; a weak D match, TRBD2 (5 bases). From germline, CDR1 is SNHLY and CDR2 FYNNEI. This CDR3 comprises 14 residues. The V gene lost 4 bases and the J gene lost 0 bases, with 10 bases spanning the gap. This chain's CDR3 is CASSAQGSSYEQYF. CDR3 in DNA: TGTGCCAGCAGTGCCCAAGGGAGCTCCTACGAGCAGTACTTC.

This clonotype was counted ten times or more. This chain links TRBV5-1 with TRBJ1-4; 10 nucleotides match TRBD1. V was pared by 4 bases and J by 7 bases, with 4 bases of the junction left unmatched. Germline CDR1 is SGHRS and CDR2 is YFSETQ. The CDR3 spans 14 residues. CDR3 bases: TGCGCCAGCAGCCGACAGGGGGCATTTGAAAAACTGTTTTTT. This sequence encodes CASSRQGAFEKLFF.

This chain links TRBV30 with TRBJ1-5, with D maybe TRBD1 (5 bases). This CDR3 has 17 residues. Germline loops: CDR1 GTSNPN, CDR2 SVGIG (reference sequence). V gave up 3 bases and J gave up 4 bases, with 22 bases separating them. CDR3 nucleotide sequence: TGTGCCTGGAGCGGCCTAGGCGGGGGACTCGGGAATCAGCCCCAGCATTTT. The encoded protein is CAWSGLGGGLGNQPQHF.

The chain is built from TRBV7-2 and TRBJ1-5; D remains ambiguous. Trimming shortened V by 1 base and J by 6 bases, and 7 bases separated the two germline ends. This CDR3 has 13 residues. Germline-derived CDR1 and CDR2 are SGHTA and FQGNSA. This chain's CDR3 is CASSLGTGQPQHF. In DNA, the CDR3 is TGTGCCAGCAGCTTAGGTACTGGTCAGCCCCAGCATTTT.

Regarding this clonotype: This may stem from a read error, because a much larger clone lies one nucleotide away. CDR3 sequence: CASSSLERSYGYTF. The CDR3 DNA follows: TGTGCCAGCAGCTCGCTAGAGAGGAGCTATGGCTACACCTTC. This rearrangement joins TRBV7-6 to TRBJ1-2; D is undetermined. Trimming pared 4 bases from V and 4 bases from J, leaving 13 bases between. The CDR3 is made up of 14 amino acids. Germline lookup yields CDR1 SGHVS and CDR2 FNYEAQ.

This clonotype was seen repeatedly, ten times or more. This chain connects TRBV15 to TRBJ2-3, with D unclear. Per germline, CDR1 LNHNV and CDR2 YYDKDF (reference sequence). This CDR3 is 16 amino acids long. V shed 0 bases and J shed 6 bases, with 16 bases lying between them. The CDR3: CATSRDRRALRDTQYF. In nucleotides, the CDR3 is TGTGCCACCAGCAGAGATCGACGAGCCCTTCGGGATACGCAGTATTTT.

This clonotype was detected many times. The chain combines TRBV6-8 with TRBJ2-7; D unresolved. The germline V gene has CDR1 MNHGY and CDR2 SAAAGT. This CDR3 is built from 15 residues. V was clipped by 0 bases and J by 2 bases, with 11 bases between them. The CDR3 DNA follows: TGTGCCAGCAGTTACTCGCACAGCCGAACCTACGAGCAGTACTTC. Translated, it gives CASSYSHSRTYEQYF.

This clonotype showed up many times. The J gene is TRBJ1-2, the V gene TRBV6-6; D remains unclear. CDR3 length equals 13 residues. Trimming shortened V by 0 bases and J by 6 bases, and 8 bases separated the two germline ends. Looked up from germline, CDR1 is MNHNY and CDR2 is SVGAGI (reference sequence). The CDR3 nucleotides are TGTGCCAGCAGTTACTCCGGTGGCGATGGCTACACCTTC. It yields the protein CASSYSGGDGYTF.

Many counts were recorded for this clonotype. The chain joins TRBV5-4 to TRBJ1-5; D ambiguous. The CDR3 runs to 13 residues. CDR1 is SGHNT and CDR2 is YYREEE in the germline V gene (reference sequence). Trimming took off 3 bases at V and 5 bases at J, with 9 bases between the two ends. CDR3 in DNA: TGTGCCAGCAGCTACGACCGGGATCAGCCCCAGCATTTT. It is translated as CASSYDRDQPQHF.

Ten or more counts support this clonotype. The V call is TRBV12-3 or TRBV12-4, the J call TRBJ1-6; weak D call: TRBD1 (5 bases). This CDR3 has 17 amino acids. The V end was cut by 5 bases, the J end by 9 bases, with 23 bases between. The CDR3 region is CASSPSGSGVGSSPLHF. The CDR3 DNA reads TGTGCCAGCAGTCCCTCAGGGAGTGGGGTTGGGAGTTCACCCCTCCACTTT.

The CDR3 here is CASSSSRLAGQETQYF. The CDR3 DNA reads TGTGCCAGCAGTTCCTCCCGACTAGCGGGACAAGAGACCCAGTACTTC. The genes are TRBV12-3 or TRBV12-4 and TRBJ2-5; 11 bases agree with TRBD2. V was clipped by 4 bases and J by 2 bases; unmatched bases: 6. The CDR3 sequence is 16 residues long.

The V and J genes are TRBV9 and TRBJ2-1; TRBD2 is a possible D gene (6 bases). Germline assignment: CDR1 SGDLS and CDR2 YYNGEE. The CDR3 is made up of 15 amino acids. Trimming took 3 bases from V and 6 from J, leaving 16 bases between them. The CDR3 nucleotides are TGTGCCAGCAGCGCCGCAACTAGCTTGGGCAATGAGCAGTTCTTC. This sequence encodes CASSAATSLGNEQFF. The full variable domain, in which reference TRBV9 and TRBJ2-1 provide the parts outside the CDR3, is DSGVTQTPKHLITATGQRVTLRCSPRSGDLSVYWYQQSLDQGLQFLIQYYNGEERAKGNILERFSAQQFPDLHSELNLSSLELGDSALYFCASSAATSLGNEQFFGPGTRLTVL.

This clonotype has just a few counts. The chain couples TRBV19 to TRBJ1-1; 7 nucleotides match TRBD1. Trimming removed 9 bases from V and 0 bases from J; junction bases left unmatched: 13. There are 16 residues in the CDR3. The germline gives CDR1 LNHDA, CDR2 SQIVND (reference sequence). In DNA form, the CDR3 reads TGTGCCAGCGCGGACAGGTACGGGGGAATGAACACTGAAGCTTTCTTT. Protein: CASADRYGGMNTEAFF. The variable domain in full, with the rest retrieved from reference TRBV19 and TRBJ1-1, is DGGITQSPKYLFRKEGQNVTLSCEQNLNHDAMYWYRQDPGQGLRLIYYSQIVNDFQKGDIAEGYSVSREKKESFPLTVTSAQKNPTAFYLCASADRYGGMNTEAFFGQGTRLTVV.

This clonotype was seen ten or more times. V is TRBV7-2 and J is TRBJ2-7; possibly TRBD2 for D (5 bases). V shed 1 base and J shed 5 bases, with 21 bases lying between them. From germline, CDR1 is SGHTA and CDR2 FQGNSA. The CDR3 is 17 residues long. CDR3 in DNA: TGTGCCAGCAGCTTAGGTGTGGGTCTTGGAGGTAGCCACGAGCAGTACTTC. Residues: CASSLGVGLGGSHEQYF.

V and J are TRBV2 and TRBJ1-1; D remains unclear. Trimming took 3 bases from V and 4 from J, leaving 9 bases between them. Germline-derived CDR1 and CDR2 are SNHLY and FYNNEI. The CDR3 has 13 amino acids. The CDR3: CASSDRGPTEAFF. Written as DNA, the CDR3 is TGTGCCAGCAGTGATCGGGGTCCCACTGAAGCTTTCTTT.

V and J are TRBV27 and TRBJ1-2; 7 bases align to TRBD1. With 4 bases clipped from V and 2 bases from J, the junction kept 13 bases outside the gene matches. Germline CDR1 and CDR2: MNHEY and SMNVEV (reference sequence). The CDR3 consists of 17 residues. CDR3 residues: CASSSRQGNWRNYGYTF. The CDR3 nucleotides read TGTGCCAGCAGTTCCCGACAGGGAAATTGGCGGAACTATGGCTACACCTTC.

This clonotype was recorded many times. The chain recombines TRBV20-1 with TRBJ1-6, with D uncertain. There are 12 residues in the CDR3. Germline CDR1 reads DFQATT; CDR2 reads SNEGSKA (reference sequence). V was shortened by 5 bases and J by 7 bases, with 9 bases between the two germline ends. Here the CDR3 reads CSAGELNSPLHF. The DNA for the CDR3 is TGCAGTGCTGGGGAGCTAAATTCACCCCTCCACTTT.

This clonotype was observed many times. This chain joins TRBV11-2 and TRBJ2-3, with D perhaps assigned TRBD1 or TRBD2 (6 bases each). Trimming pared 1 base from V and 1 base from J, leaving 12 bases between. CDR3 length: 16 amino acids. Germline V gene data show CDR1 as SGHAT and CDR2 as FQNNGV. CDR3 residues: CASSLGLGGRTDTQYF. DNA of the CDR3: TGTGCCAGCAGCTTAGGGTTGGGGGGCCGCACAGATACGCAGTATTTT.